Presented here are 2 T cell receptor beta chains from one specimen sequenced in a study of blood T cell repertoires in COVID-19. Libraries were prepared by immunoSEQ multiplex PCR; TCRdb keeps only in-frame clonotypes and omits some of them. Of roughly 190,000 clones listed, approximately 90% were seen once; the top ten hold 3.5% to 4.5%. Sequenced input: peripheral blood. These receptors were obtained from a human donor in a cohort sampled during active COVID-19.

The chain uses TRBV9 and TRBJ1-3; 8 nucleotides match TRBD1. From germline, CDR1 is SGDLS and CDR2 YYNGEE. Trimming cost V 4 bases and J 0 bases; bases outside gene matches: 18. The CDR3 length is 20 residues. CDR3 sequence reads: CASSTSTGTGGRGSGNTIYF. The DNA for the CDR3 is TGTGCCAGCAGCACATCTACCGGGACAGGAGGACGGGGCTCTGGAAACACCATATATTTT.

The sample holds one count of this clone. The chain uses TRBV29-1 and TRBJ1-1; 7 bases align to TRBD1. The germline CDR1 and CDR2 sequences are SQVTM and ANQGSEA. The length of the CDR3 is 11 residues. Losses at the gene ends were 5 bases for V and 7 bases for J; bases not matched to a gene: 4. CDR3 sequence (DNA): TGCAGCGTTAAGGGGGCGAGTGAAGCTTTCTTT. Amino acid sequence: CSVKGASEAFF. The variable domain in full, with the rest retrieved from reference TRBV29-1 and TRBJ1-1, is SAVISQKPSRDICQRGTSLTIQCQVDSQVTMMFWYRQQPGQSLTLIATANQGSEATYESGFVIDKFPISRPNLTFSTLTVSNMSPEDSSIYLCSVKGASEAFFGQGTRLTVV.